What follows are 27 T cell receptor beta chains derived from one specimen sequenced in a study of blood T cell repertoires in COVID-19. Produced via immunoSEQ multiplex PCR; TCRdb's table is partial and in-frame only. The repertoire has some 200,000 clones, more than 70% of them found once; the top ten carry over 7%. The sequenced sample was PBMCs or T cells enriched from blood (not recorded which). These receptor sequences come from a young woman who had recovered from COVID-19.

The CDR3 nucleotides read TGTGCCAGCAGTTTTCGACAGAACACTGAAGCTTTCTTT. Translating gives CASSFRQNTEAFF. This chain links TRBV28 with TRBJ1-1; D unresolved. The CDR3 covers 13 residues. Trimming shortened V by 3 bases and J by 1 base, and 6 bases separated the two germline ends. CDR1 and CDR2 (germline): MDHEN, SYDVKM.

This clone appeared many times. Other DNA sequences in the sample encode the same CDR3. The CDR3 DNA sequence: TGCGCCAGCAGCTTGGGGCAGGGCGGCGAGCAGTACTTC. Amino acid sequence: CASSLGQGGEQYF. The gene calls are TRBV5-1 and TRBJ2-7; perhaps TRBD1 as D (5 bases). CDR1 SGHRS and CDR2 YFSETQ come from the germline V gene. V lost 0 bases and J 6 bases, leaving 10 bases between the germline ends. This CDR3 comprises 13 residues.

The chain is built from TRBV7-2 and TRBJ2-1; D may be TRBD2 (5 bases). CDR3 size: 14 residues. Germline V lookup: CDR1 SGHTA, CDR2 FQGNSA. With 3 bases removed from V and 4 bases from J, the gap between germline ends came to 10 bases. The CDR3 loop is CASSFTREYNEQFF. Here the CDR3 DNA reads TGTGCCAGCAGCTTCACGAGGGAGTACAATGAGCAGTTCTTC.

There are a few counts of this clone. The gene calls are TRBV6-5 and TRBJ1-5; 10 bases are a match to TRBD1. CDR1 and CDR2 from the germline V gene are MNHEY and SVGAGI. The CDR3 is made up of 15 amino acids. Trimming took 5 bases from V and 4 from J; bases not matched to a gene: 5. CDR3 coding DNA: TGTGCCAGCAGTCGGGACAGGGGAGGAAATCAGCCCCAGCATTTT. It codes for CASSRDRGGNQPQHF.

The chain carries TRBV28 and TRBJ2-7; 7 nucleotides match TRBD1. CDR3 length: 13 residues. Germline CDR1 MDHEN, CDR2 SYDVKM. The V segment lost 8 bases and the J segment 0 bases; nucleotides outside the gene matches: 4. DNA for the CDR3: TGTGCCAGCGGGGCAGGGGGCTCCTACGAGCAGTACTTC. Amino acids: CASGAGGSYEQYF.

The rearrangement joins TRBV4-1 to TRBJ2-2; tentatively, D is TRBD1 (6 bases). Germline CDR1 is MGHRA and CDR2 is YSYEKL. CDR3 size: 16 residues. V was clipped by 2 bases and J by 1 base, with 11 bases between them. The CDR3 bases are TGCGCCAGCAGCCAAACGACAGGCTGGAACACCGGGGAGCTGTTTTTT. It translates to CASSQTTGWNTGELFF.

This sequence joins TRBV7-9 and TRBJ1-6; weak D call: TRBD1 (5 bases). This CDR3 comprises 14 residues. Trimming stripped 4 bases from V and 7 bases from J, with 11 bases between. CDR1 is SEHNR and CDR2 is FQNEAQ in the germline V gene (reference sequence). CDR3 sequence (DNA): TGTGCCAGCAGCTCTGACAGTCGCAATTCACCCCTCCACTTT. Protein: CASSSDSRNSPLHF.

This rearrangement joins TRBV6-5 to TRBJ1-1; D gene uncertain. Germline loops: CDR1 MNHEY, CDR2 SVGAGI. The CDR3 length is 13 residues. Trimming left V 2 bases short and J 1 base short, with 5 bases between. Here the CDR3 DNA reads TGTGCCAGCAGTTACCCCGGGAACACTGAAGCTTTCTTT. Protein: CASSYPGNTEAFF.

This chain links TRBV5-1 with TRBJ2-3; D gene uncertain. Trimming pared 6 bases from V and 2 bases from J, leaving 13 bases between. This CDR3 has 14 amino acids. Germline CDR1 is SGHRS and CDR2 is YFSETQ. DNA of the CDR3: TGCGCCAGCACCGCGGCTAGGCCCACAGATACGCAGTATTTT. It is translated as CASTAARPTDTQYF.

The V and J genes are TRBV28 and TRBJ2-7, with D unresolved. Trimming cost V 7 bases and J 2 bases, with 12 bases left between them. This CDR3 is built from 13 residues. Germline V gives CDR1 MDHEN, CDR2 SYDVKM. The CDR3 DNA is TGTGCCAGCACTACAGTATTCGCCTACGAGCAGTACTTC. Translating it yields CASTTVFAYEQYF.

This sequence joins TRBV28 and TRBJ1-6; no clear D. V dropped 1 base and J dropped 14 bases, with 15 bases sitting between them. This CDR3 is 14 amino acids long. The germline V gene has CDR1 MDHEN and CDR2 SYDVKM. Here the CDR3 DNA reads TGTGCCAGCAGTTTATCGCAGGCCTATGTATCCCTCCACTTT. It encodes CASSLSQAYVSLHF. Full variable domain (outside the CDR3, taken from reference TRBV28 and TRBJ1-6): DVKVTQSSRYLVKRTGEKVFLECVQDMDHENMFWYRQDPGLGLRLIYFSYDVKMKEKGDIPEGYSVSREKKERFSLILESASTNQTSMYLCASSLSQAYVSLHFGNGTRLTVT.

The rearrangement joins TRBV28 to TRBJ1-5; 7 nucleotides line up with TRBD1. The CDR3 sequence is 15 residues long. CDR1 and CDR2 (germline): MDHEN, SYDVKM. The V segment lost 5 bases and the J segment 1 base; nucleotides outside the gene matches: 5. CDR3 coding DNA: TGTGCCAGCAGTCCCTACAGGGGAAGCAATCAGCCCCAGCATTTT. Encoded protein: CASSPYRGSNQPQHF.

The chain joins TRBV3-1 (or the pseudogene TRBV3-2) to TRBJ1-6, with TRBD1 identical over 8 bases. The CDR3 extends over 14 amino acids. CDR1 is LGHDT, CDR2 YNNKEL, per germline (reference sequence). The J segment lost 13 bases and the V segment lost 4 bases, leaving 9 bases of the junction unmatched. In DNA, the CDR3 is TGTGCCAGCAGCCCGCGGACAGGGTCTTTCCCCCTCCACTTT. It codes for CASSPRTGSFPLHF.

CDR3 amino acids: CASSLDRYNSPLHF. Written as DNA, the CDR3 is TGTGCCAGCTCACTGGACAGGTATAATTCACCCCTCCACTTT. The chain links TRBV18 to TRBJ1-6; 7 nucleotides align to TRBD1. J gave up 4 bases and V 4 bases, and 1 base lay outside the gene matches. The V gene's germline CDR1 is KGHSH and CDR2 LQKENI. This CDR3 has 14 amino acids.

The chain uses TRBV6-5 and TRBJ2-5; 8 nucleotides match TRBD1. V lost 6 bases and J lost 0; bases outside the gene matches: 3. Per germline, CDR1 MNHEY and CDR2 SVGAGI. The CDR3 length is 14 residues. CDR3 bases: TGTGCCAGCAGCCTGACAGGGGACCAAGAGACCCAGTACTTC. Translating gives CASSLTGDQETQYF.

In this sample, this clone turned up once. The V call is TRBV2, the J call TRBJ2-7; 7 bases are shared with TRBD1. V was clipped by 3 bases and J by 6 bases; unmatched bases: 2. Germline CDR1 is SNHLY and CDR2 is FYNNEI. The CDR3 contains 12 residues. The chain's CDR3 is CASSEYRGEQYF. CDR3 coding DNA: TGTGCCAGCAGTGAGTACAGGGGCGAGCAGTACTTC.

The sample holds many counts of this clone. The CDR3 nucleotides read TGTGCCAGCAGTGACTCTAGCGGGGGGGCAGATACGCAGTATTTT. Protein sequence: CASSDSSGGADTQYF. The J gene is TRBJ2-3, the V gene TRBV6-4; 11 positions agree with TRBD2. Germline V gene lookup returns CDR1 MRHNA and CDR2 SNTAGT. This CDR3 has 15 amino acids. J lost 4 bases, V lost 0 bases, and 0 bases had no gene match.

This chain joins TRBV6-4 and TRBJ1-5, with TRBD1 identical over 11 bases. This CDR3 comprises 14 residues. Germline CDR1 and CDR2: MRHNA and SNTAGT. V was clipped by 5 bases and J by 6 bases; unmatched bases: 3. CDR3 bases: TGTGCCAGCAGTCCCGGGACAGGGGGTCAGCCCCAGCATTTT. This gives the protein CASSPGTGGQPQHF.

This chain links TRBV5-5 with TRBJ2-5; a possible D gene is TRBD2 (5 bases). CDR1 is SGHKS, CDR2 YYEKEE, per germline (reference sequence). This CDR3 spans 15 amino acids. V lost 4 bases and J lost 7, with 20 bases in between. The CDR3 region has the DNA TGTGCCAGCAGCCTGCCCCTCCCAGACGCGGGGACCCAGTACTTC. Amino acids: CASSLPLPDAGTQYF.

J is TRBJ2-2 and V is TRBV15; 13 bases line up with TRBD2. CDR3 length equals 18 residues. Germline CDR1 reads LNHNV; CDR2 reads YYDKDF (reference sequence). After removal of 5 bases from V and 5 bases from J, the junction contained 11 bases not matched to a gene. The CDR3 protein is CATSGRLAGGFLTGELFF. The CDR3 bases are TGTGCCACCAGCGGAAGACTAGCGGGGGGTTTTTTAACCGGGGAGCTGTTTTTT.

The rearrangement uses TRBV30 and TRBJ2-1, with 8 bases fitting TRBD2. Germline V lookup: CDR1 GTSNPN, CDR2 SVGIG (reference sequence). J gave up 7 bases and V 5 bases, and 13 bases lay outside the gene matches. The length of the CDR3 is 15 residues. The CDR3 sequence: CAWRSPGLDVNEQFF. In DNA, the CDR3 is TGTGCCTGGCGGAGCCCGGGACTAGATGTAAATGAGCAGTTCTTC.

This sequence joins TRBV24-1 and TRBJ1-2; no definite D call. This CDR3 has 13 amino acids. Deletions cut 5 bases from V and 4 bases from J, with 10 bases between. The germline gives CDR1 KGHDR, CDR2 SFDVKD. Here the CDR3 reads CATSAGKGYGYTF. In DNA, the CDR3 is TGTGCCACCAGTGCGGGAAAGGGCTATGGCTACACCTTC.

The rearrangement uses TRBV11-2 and TRBJ1-3; 7 nucleotides agree with TRBD1. CDR1 and CDR2 from the germline V gene are SGHAT and FQNNGV. The CDR3 contains 17 residues. Losses at the gene ends were 4 bases for V and 4 bases for J; bases not matched to a gene: 13. This CDR3 is CASSWTSGQGVGNTIYF. CDR3 DNA sequence: TGTGCCAGCAGCTGGACGAGCGGGCAGGGGGTAGGAAACACCATATATTTT.

This clone has a single count. The chain links TRBV15 to TRBJ2-2; the D gene is possibly TRBD1 (5 bases). Germline V gene data show CDR1 as LNHNV and CDR2 as YYDKDF (reference sequence). The germline V and J ends were trimmed by 7 bases and 5 bases, with 17 bases remaining between them. The CDR3 length is 15 residues. CDR3 in amino acids: CATKWGGPGTGELFF. The CDR3, as DNA: TGTGCCACCAAATGGGGCGGACCTGGTACCGGGGAGCTGTTTTTT.

The chain links TRBV5-4 to TRBJ1-2; 7 bases are a match to TRBD1. Germline CDR1 reads SGHNT; CDR2 reads YYREEE (reference sequence). V trimming: 0 bases; J trimming: 1 base; junction bases outside the gene matches: 9. The CDR3 consists of 17 residues. CDR3 sequence (DNA): TGTGCCAGCAGCTTGGCCGGGGGGGGACAGATTAACTATGGCTACACCTTC. Its translation: CASSLAGGGQINYGYTF.

This clone has just a few counts. J is TRBJ1-5 and V is TRBV15; 7 bases agree with TRBD1. Germline V gives CDR1 LNHNV, CDR2 YYDKDF (reference sequence). This CDR3 comprises 13 residues. V lost 4 bases, J lost 8 bases, and 5 bases stayed unmatched. This chain's CDR3 is CATSNRGGEPQHF. CDR3 nucleotide sequence: TGTGCCACCAGCAACAGGGGTGGGGAGCCCCAGCATTTT.

The table lists this clone with a count of one. The gene calls are TRBV5-6 and TRBJ1-6, with D unclear. Germline values: CDR1 SGHDT, CDR2 YYEEEE. Trimming took off 5 bases at V and 7 bases at J, with 19 bases between the two ends. This CDR3 spans 16 amino acids. Here the CDR3 DNA reads TGTGCCAGCAGATGGAGGAGTGGATCGGGGAATTCACCCCTCCACTTT. As protein: CASRWRSGSGNSPLHF. Combining the CDR3 with reference TRBV5-6 and TRBJ1-6 gives the whole variable domain DAGVTQSPTHLIKTRGQQVTLRCSPKSGHDTVSWYQQALGQGPQFIFQYYEEEERQRGNFPDRFSGHQFPNYSSELNVNALLLGDSALYLCASRWRSGSGNSPLHFGNGTRLTVT.